This TCR beta chain was recovered during a study of T-cell reconstitution after alpha-beta-depleted transplantation in children. Findings and caveats of the study: Reportedly, roughly two months post-transplant, alpha-beta T cells arose from several hundred expanded graft clones. The authors attributed T-cell counts and diversity one year after transplant mostly to newly produced T cells. Surviving recipient T cells and thymic progenitors underlay high day-60 TCRbeta diversity in some patients.

This clonotype showed up many times. Its antigen is undetermined. Germline V CDR1 and CDR2: MDHEN, SYDVKM. This CDR3 is 14 amino acids long. Between the trimmed V and J ends, which lost 6 bases and 5 bases, there was a span of 14 bases. The authors prepared the TCRbeta library with unique molecular identifiers. In TCRdb, the PCR reads were re-called with MiXCR into one record per CDR3 protein. The sample has around 700,000 distinct CDR3 sequences, under 15% seen once. The TCR was taken from a girl aged 2-9 years with congenital amegakaryocytic thrombocytopenia, due to receive a stem cell transplant. Specimen: PBMCs, collected before TCRalphabeta/CD19-depleted stem cell transplant. V and J are TRBV28 and TRBJ1-5; a possible D gene is TRBD1 (6 bases). CDR3 DNA sequence: TGTGCCAGCAGGGGCAGGGGTTACGATCAGCCCCAGCATTTT. It codes for CASRGRGYDQPQHF.